What follows is one TCR beta chain and its context. Its antigen is unknown. One heparinised blood draw averaging roughly 100 mL was given by each donor. The sample originates from a study of beta chain features in type 1 diabetes. The study, taken as a whole, reports: Insertions were fewer and deletions more numerous at VDJ junctions in type 1 diabetes patients. Moderate but significant shortening of TCRB CDR3s was recorded in all four CD4+ subsets from Type 1 diabetes patients. TCRB rearrangement may or may not be influenced by HLA type; here this remained unresolved.

The CDR3 length is 15 residues. Trimming shortened V by 2 bases and J by 0 bases, and 11 bases separated the two germline ends. Germline CDR1 is GTSNPN and CDR2 is SVGIG (reference sequence). Of the isolated RNA, all was reverse transcribed, and so the sequenced material was expressed TCRB transcripts. Libraries were prepared by immunoSEQ multiplex PCR; TCRdb keeps only in-frame clonotypes and omits some of them. The sample lists under 300,000 clones, under 13% occurring once. The TCR originated in a man aged 30-40 years with type 1 diabetes. The sequenced sample consisted of naive CD4+ T cells from blood. The chain uses TRBV30 and TRBJ1-5; possible D gene TRBD1, 6 bases. The CDR3 loop reads CAWSRDTHSNQPQHF. Here the CDR3 DNA reads TGTGCCTGGAGTCGGGACACCCATAGCAATCAGCCCCAGCATTTT.